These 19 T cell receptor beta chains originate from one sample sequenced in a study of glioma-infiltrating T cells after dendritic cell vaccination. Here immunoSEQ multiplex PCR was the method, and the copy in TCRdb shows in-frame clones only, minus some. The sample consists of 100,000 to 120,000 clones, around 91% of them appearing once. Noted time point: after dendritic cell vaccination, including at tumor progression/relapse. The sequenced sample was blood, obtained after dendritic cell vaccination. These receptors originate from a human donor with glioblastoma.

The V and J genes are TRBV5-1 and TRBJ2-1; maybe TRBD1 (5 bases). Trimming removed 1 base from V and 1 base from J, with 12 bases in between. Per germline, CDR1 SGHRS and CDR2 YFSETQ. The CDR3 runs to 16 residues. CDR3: CASSLRPRESYNEQFF. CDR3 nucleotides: TGCGCCAGCAGCTTGAGGCCCAGGGAATCCTACAATGAGCAGTTCTTC.

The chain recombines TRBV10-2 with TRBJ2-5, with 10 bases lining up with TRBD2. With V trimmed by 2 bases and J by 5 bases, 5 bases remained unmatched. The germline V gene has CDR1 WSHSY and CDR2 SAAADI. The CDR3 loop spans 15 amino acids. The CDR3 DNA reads TGCGCCAGCAGTGAGGGGGGACTAGCGCGGGAGACCCAGTACTTC. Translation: CASSEGGLARETQYF.

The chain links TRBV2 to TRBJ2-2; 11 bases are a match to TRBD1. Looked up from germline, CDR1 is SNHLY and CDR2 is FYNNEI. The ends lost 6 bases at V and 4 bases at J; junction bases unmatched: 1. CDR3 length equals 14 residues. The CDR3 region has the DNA TGTGCCAGCAGGGGACAGGGGGTCACCGGGGAGCTGTTTTTT. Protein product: CASRGQGVTGELFF.

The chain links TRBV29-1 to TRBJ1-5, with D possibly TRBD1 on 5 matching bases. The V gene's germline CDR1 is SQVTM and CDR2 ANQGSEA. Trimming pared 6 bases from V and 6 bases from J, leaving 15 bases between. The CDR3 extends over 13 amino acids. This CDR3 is CSVGGGGSQPQHF. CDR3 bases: TGCAGCGTGGGGGGTGGAGGGAGTCAGCCCCAGCATTTT. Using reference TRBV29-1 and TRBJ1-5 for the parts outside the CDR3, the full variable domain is SAVISQKPSRDICQRGTSLTIQCQVDSQVTMMFWYRQQPGQSLTLIATANQGSEATYESGFVIDKFPISRPNLTFSTLTVSNMSPEDSSIYLCSVGGGGSQPQHFGDGTRLSIL.

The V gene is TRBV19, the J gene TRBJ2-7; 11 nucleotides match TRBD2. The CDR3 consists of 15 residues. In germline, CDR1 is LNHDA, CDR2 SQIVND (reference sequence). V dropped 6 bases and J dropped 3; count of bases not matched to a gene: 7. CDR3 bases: TGTGCCAGTAGCGCTGGCGGGACTAGCGGCTACGAGCAGTACTTC. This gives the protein CASSAGGTSGYEQYF.

The CDR3: CASSPVANTEAFF. The CDR3 nucleotides are TGTGCCAGCAGCCCCGTAGCGAACACTGAAGCTTTCTTT. V usage is TRBV9 and J usage is TRBJ1-1; D is unclear. V was shortened by 4 bases and J by 1 base, with 8 bases between the two germline ends. CDR3 length: 13 amino acids. Germline CDR1 SGDLS, CDR2 YYNGEE. The whole variable domain, filled in from reference TRBV9 and TRBJ1-1, reads DSGVTQTPKHLITATGQRVTLRCSPRSGDLSVYWYQQSLDQGLQFLIQYYNGEERAKGNILERFSAQQFPDLHSELNLSSLELGDSALYFCASSPVANTEAFFGQGTRLTVV.

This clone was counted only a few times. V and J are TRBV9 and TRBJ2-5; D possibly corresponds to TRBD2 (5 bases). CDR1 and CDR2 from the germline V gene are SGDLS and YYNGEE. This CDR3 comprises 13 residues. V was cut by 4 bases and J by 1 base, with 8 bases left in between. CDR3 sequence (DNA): TGTGCCAGCAGCTTTAGCGTCCAAGAGACCCAGTACTTC. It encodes CASSFSVQETQYF.

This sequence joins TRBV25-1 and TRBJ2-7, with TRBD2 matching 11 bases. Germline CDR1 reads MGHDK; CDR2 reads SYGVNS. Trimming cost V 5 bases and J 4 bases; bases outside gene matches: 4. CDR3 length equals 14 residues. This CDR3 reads CASSQLAGAYEQYF. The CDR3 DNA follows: TGTGCCAGCAGTCAACTAGCGGGAGCTTACGAGCAGTACTTC.

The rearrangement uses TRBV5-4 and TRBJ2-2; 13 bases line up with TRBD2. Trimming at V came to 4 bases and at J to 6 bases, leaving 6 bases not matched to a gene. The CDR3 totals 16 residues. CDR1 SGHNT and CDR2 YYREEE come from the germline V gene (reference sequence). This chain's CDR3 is CASSPGLAGSAGELFF. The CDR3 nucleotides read TGTGCCAGCAGCCCGGGACTAGCGGGAAGTGCCGGGGAGCTGTTTTTT.

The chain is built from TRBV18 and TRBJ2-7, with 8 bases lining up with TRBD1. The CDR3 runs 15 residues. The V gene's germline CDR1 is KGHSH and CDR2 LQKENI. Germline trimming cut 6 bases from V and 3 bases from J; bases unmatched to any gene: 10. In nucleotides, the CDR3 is TGTGCCAGCTCCCCCGGACAGGGTTCCCTCTACGAGCAGTACTTC. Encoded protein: CASSPGQGSLYEQYF.

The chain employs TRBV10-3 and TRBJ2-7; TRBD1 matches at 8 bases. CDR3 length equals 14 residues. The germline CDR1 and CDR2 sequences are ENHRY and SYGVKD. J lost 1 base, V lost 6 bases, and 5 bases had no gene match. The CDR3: CAIREGQESYEQYF. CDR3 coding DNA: TGTGCCATCAGGGAGGGACAGGAGTCCTACGAGCAGTACTTC.

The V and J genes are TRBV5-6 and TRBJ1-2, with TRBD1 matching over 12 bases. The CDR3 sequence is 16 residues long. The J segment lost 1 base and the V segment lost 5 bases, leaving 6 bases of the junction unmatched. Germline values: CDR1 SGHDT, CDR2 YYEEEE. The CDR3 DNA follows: TGTGCCAGCAGTTCCGGGACAGGGGGCCTTAACTATGGCTACACCTTC. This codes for CASSSGTGGLNYGYTF. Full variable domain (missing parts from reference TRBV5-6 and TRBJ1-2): DAGVTQSPTHLIKTRGQQVTLRCSPKSGHDTVSWYQQALGQGPQFIFQYYEEEERQRGNFPDRFSGHQFPNYSSELNVNALLLGDSALYLCASSSGTGGLNYGYTFGSGTRLTVV.

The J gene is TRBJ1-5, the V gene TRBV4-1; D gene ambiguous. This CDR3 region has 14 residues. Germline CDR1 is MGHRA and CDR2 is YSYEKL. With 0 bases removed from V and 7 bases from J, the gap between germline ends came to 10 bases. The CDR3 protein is CASSQDAGIQPQHF. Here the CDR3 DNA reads TGCGCCAGCAGCCAAGACGCGGGGATCCAGCCCCAGCATTTT.

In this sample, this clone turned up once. CDR3 sequence (DNA): TGTGCCTGGAGCCGACTAGCGGGGGCCACAGATACGCAGTATTTT. Translated: CAWSRLAGATDTQYF. V gene TRBV30 combines with J gene TRBJ2-3; 12 bases are shared with TRBD2. Trimming removed 3 bases from V and 2 bases from J; junction bases left unmatched: 3. There are 15 residues in the CDR3. CDR1 is GTSNPN, CDR2 SVGIG, per germline (reference sequence).

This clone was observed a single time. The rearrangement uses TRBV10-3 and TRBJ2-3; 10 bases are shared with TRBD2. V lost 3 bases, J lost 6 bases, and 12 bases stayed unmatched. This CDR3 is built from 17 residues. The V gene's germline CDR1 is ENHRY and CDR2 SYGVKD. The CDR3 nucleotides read TGTGCCATCAGTGATCTCCCTAGCGGGAGTACCGCGGATACGCAGTATTTT. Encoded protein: CAISDLPSGSTADTQYF.

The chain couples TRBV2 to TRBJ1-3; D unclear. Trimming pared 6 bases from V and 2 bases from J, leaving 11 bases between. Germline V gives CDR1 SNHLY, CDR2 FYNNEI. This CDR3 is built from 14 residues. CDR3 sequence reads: CASSGLGAGNTIYF. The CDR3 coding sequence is TGTGCCAGCAGCGGCCTCGGGGCTGGAAACACCATATATTTT.

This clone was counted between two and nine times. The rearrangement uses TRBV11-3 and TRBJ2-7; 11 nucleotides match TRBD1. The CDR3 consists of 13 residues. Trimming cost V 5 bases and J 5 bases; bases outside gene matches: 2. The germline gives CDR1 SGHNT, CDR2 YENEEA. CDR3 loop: CASSTGQGDEQYF. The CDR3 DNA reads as TGTGCCAGCAGCACGGGACAGGGGGACGAGCAGTACTTC.

The CDR3 DNA follows: TGTGCCAGCAGTGATACCATACGGGATGGCTACACCTTC. Its protein is CASSDTIRDGYTF. V and J are TRBV2 and TRBJ1-2; D unresolved. CDR3 length equals 13 residues. Per the germline V gene, CDR1 is SNHLY and CDR2 is FYNNEI. V shed 3 bases and J shed 6 bases, with 11 bases lying between them.

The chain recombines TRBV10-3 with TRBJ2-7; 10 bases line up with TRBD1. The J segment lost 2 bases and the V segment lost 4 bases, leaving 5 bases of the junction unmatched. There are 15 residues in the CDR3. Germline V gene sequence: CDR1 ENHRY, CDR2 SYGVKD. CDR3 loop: CAISGGGQGAYEQYF. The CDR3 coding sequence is TGTGCCATCAGTGGAGGCGGACAGGGGGCCTACGAGCAGTACTTC.